This T cell receptor (beta chain) was identified during a study of blood T cell repertoires in COVID-19. This CDR3 contains 13 residues. Trimming at V came to 3 bases and at J to 8 bases, leaving 7 bases not matched to a gene. The germline CDR1 and CDR2 sequences are SGDLS and YYNGEE. Original methodology: Reference gene primer amplification yielded estimated nucleated cell counts. Measured with immunoSEQ multiplex PCR; TCRdb has only the in-frame clones, and not every one. V, J and clone size are those of that table, while D and trimming were read from the DNA. The repertoire holds 250,000 to 400,000 clones, with 87% as singletons.

The source material was peripheral blood. The source is a man in his fifties with active or convalescent COVID-19. The chain is built from TRBV9 and TRBJ1-1; TRBD1 agrees at 7 bases. The CDR3 is CASSAGQQPEAFF. Here the CDR3 DNA reads TGTGCCAGCAGCGCGGGACAGCAACCAGAAGCTTTCTTT.